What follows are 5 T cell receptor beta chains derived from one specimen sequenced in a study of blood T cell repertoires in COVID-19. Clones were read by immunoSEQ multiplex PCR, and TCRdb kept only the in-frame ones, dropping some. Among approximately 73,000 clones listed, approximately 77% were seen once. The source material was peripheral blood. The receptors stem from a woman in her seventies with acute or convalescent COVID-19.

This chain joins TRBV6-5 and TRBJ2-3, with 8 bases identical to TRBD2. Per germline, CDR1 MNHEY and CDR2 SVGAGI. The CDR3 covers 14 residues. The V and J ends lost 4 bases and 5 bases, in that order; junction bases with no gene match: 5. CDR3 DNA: TGTGCCAGCAGTTCCGGACTAGCCTTAGATACGCAGTATTTT. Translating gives CASSSGLALDTQYF.

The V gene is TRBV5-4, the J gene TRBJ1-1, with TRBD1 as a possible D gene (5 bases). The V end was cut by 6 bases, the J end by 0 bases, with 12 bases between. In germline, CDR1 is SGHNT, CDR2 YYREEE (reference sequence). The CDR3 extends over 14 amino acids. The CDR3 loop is CASNRQGMNTEAFF. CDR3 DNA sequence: TGTGCCAGCAACCGGCAGGGAATGAACACTGAAGCTTTCTTT.

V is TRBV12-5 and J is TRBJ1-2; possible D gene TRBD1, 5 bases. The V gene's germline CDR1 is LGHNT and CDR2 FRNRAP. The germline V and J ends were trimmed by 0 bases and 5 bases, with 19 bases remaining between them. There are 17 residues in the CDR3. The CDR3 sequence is CASGLVSQGGSFYGYTF. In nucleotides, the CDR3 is TGTGCTAGTGGTTTGGTATCCCAGGGAGGGAGTTTTTATGGCTACACCTTC. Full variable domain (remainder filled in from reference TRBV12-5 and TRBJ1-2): DARVTQTPRHKVTEMGQEVTMRCQPILGHNTVFWYRQTMMQGLELLAYFRNRAPLDDSGMPKDRFSAEMPDATLATLKIQPSEPRDSAVYFCASGLVSQGGSFYGYTFGSGTRLTVV.

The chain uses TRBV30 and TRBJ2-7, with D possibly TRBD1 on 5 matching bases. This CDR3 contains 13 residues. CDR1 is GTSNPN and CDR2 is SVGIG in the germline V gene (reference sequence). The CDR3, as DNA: TGTGCGGCAACAGGTCGGAGCTCCTACGAGCAGTACTTC. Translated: CAATGRSSYEQYF. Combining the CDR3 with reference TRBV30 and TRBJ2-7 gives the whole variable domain SQTIHQWPATLVQPVGSPLSLECTVEGTSNPNLYWYRQAAGRGLQLLFYSVGIGQISSEVPQNLSASRPQDRQFILSSKKLLLSDSGFYLCAATGRSSYEQYFGPGTRLTVT.

CDR3 DNA sequence: TGTGCCAGCCACCAGGGAAGAGGTGAAAAACTGTTTTTT. Translation gives CASHQGRGEKLFF. V and J are TRBV18 and TRBJ1-4, with D maybe TRBD1 (5 bases). V was trimmed by 8 bases and J by 7 bases, leaving 14 bases between them. Germline CDR1 and CDR2: KGHSH and LQKENI. The CDR3 is 13 amino acids.